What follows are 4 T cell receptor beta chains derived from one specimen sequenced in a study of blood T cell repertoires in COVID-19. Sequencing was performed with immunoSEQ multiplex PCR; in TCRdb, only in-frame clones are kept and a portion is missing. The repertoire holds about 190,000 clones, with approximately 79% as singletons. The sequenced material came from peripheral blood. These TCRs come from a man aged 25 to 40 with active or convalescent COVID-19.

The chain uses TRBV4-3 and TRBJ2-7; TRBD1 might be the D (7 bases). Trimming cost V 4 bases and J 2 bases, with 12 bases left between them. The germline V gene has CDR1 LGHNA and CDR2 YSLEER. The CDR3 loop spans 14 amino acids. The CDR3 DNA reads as TGCGCCAGCAGCCGCGGGACAGAACCCTACGAGCAGTACTTC. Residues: CASSRGTEPYEQYF.

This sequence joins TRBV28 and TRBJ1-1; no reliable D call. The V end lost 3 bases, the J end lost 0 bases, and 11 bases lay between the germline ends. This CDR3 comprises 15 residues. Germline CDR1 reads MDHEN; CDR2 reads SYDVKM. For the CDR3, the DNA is TGTGCCAGCAGTTTGCTCCGGGGTGTGAACACTGAAGCTTTCTTT. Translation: CASSLLRGVNTEAFF. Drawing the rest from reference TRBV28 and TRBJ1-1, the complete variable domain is DVKVTQSSRYLVKRTGEKVFLECVQDMDHENMFWYRQDPGLGLRLIYFSYDVKMKEKGDIPEGYSVSREKKERFSLILESASTNQTSMYLCASSLLRGVNTEAFFGQGTRLTVV.

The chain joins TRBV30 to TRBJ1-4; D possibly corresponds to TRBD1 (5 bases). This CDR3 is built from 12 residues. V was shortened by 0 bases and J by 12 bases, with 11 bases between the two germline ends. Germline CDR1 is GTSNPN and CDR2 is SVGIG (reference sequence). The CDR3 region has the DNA TGTGCCTGGAGTGTGGGGAGGGGAGAACTGTTTTTT. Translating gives CAWSVGRGELFF.

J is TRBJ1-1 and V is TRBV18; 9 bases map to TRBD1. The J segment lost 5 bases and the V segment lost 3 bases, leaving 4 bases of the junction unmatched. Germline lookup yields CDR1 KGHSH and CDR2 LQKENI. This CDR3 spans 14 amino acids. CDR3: CASSPGQGFTEAFF. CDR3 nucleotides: TGTGCCAGCTCACCGGGACAGGGTTTTACTGAAGCTTTCTTT.